This is a list of T cell receptor beta chains from one sample in a study of T cells in Graves' hyperthyroidism and ophthalmopathy. Each CDR3 protein gets one entry after TCRdb re-called the multiplex PCR reads with MiXCR. The sample records some 580,000 distinct CDR3 sequences, 15% to 20% being singletons. The specimen was blood. Every receptor here comes from a woman aged 40 to 50 with Graves' ophthalmopathy. Each CDR3 is given with its conserved first and last residue. Each record gives: V gene, clone size, J gene, D gene, CDR3 protein, CDR3 DNA. D genes are given only for firm matches. Expanded clones get a size class; other rows say once, few or many, or leave the size out.

TRBV6-1,NA,TRBJ2-3,TRBD2,CASSETLAGLTDTQYF,TGTGCCAGCAGTGAAACCCTAGCGGGATTAACAGATACGCAGTATTTT
TRBV7-2,many,TRBJ2-3,TRBD2,CASSFIAGGGGYTQYF,TGTGCCAGCAGCTTCATAGCGGGGGGGGGCGGGTATACGCAGTATTTT
TRBV6-5,many,TRBJ1-2,NA,CASSYRPTGNYGYTF,TGTGCCAGCAGTTACCGTCCCACAGGGAATTATGGCTACACCTTC
TRBV27,many,TRBJ2-7,NA,CASSLKGRSYEQYF,TGTGCCAGCAGTTTAAAGGGACGGAGCTACGAGCAGTACTTC
TRBV25-1,few,TRBJ2-5,TRBD1,CASSARTGGQETQYF,TGTGCCAGCAGTGCACGGACAGGGGGCCAAGAGACCCAGTACTTC
TRBV6-4,NA,TRBJ2-2,NA,CASRGEGGTGELFF,TGTGCCAGCAGAGGAGAGGGAGGTACCGGGGAGCTGTTTTTT
TRBV10-3,few,TRBJ1-2,NA,CAISWDKGYGYTF,TGTGCCATCAGCTGGGACAAGGGTTATGGCTACACCTTC
TRBV5-6,NA,TRBJ2-7,TRBD1,CASSGPGQGAGEQYF,TGTGCCAGCAGCGGACCGGGACAGGGGGCCGGCGAGCAGTACTTC
TRBV28,few,TRBJ1-4,NA,CASRSQFGKLFF,TGTGCCAGCAGGTCCCAGTTTGGAAAACTGTTTTTT
TRBV19,few,TRBJ1-2,NA,CASSKPGDYGYTF,TGTGCCAGTAGTAAGCCCGGGGACTATGGCTACACCTTC
TRBV6-1,NA,TRBJ2-1,NA,CASLEIHVNEQFF,TGTGCCAGCCTCGAGATCCACGTCAATGAGCAGTTCTTC
TRBV5-1,many,TRBJ2-5,NA,CASSLESGVGETQYF,TGCGCCAGCAGCTTGGAGTCCGGGGTGGGTGAGACCCAGTACTTC
TRBV12-3/TRBV12-4,many,TRBJ2-5,TRBD2,CASRQNLGNSGSETQYF,TGTGCCAGCAGACAAAACCTCGGGAATAGCGGGAGTGAGACCCAGTACTTC
TRBV20-1,many,TRBJ2-3,NA,CSARSQYGADTQYF,TGCAGTGCTAGGTCTCAATACGGTGCAGATACGCAGTATTTT
TRBV20-1,many,TRBJ2-7,TRBD2,CSARTSGNGGEQYF,TGCAGTGCCCGGACTAGCGGGAATGGTGGCGAGCAGTACTTC
TRBV30,many,TRBJ1-1,NA,CAWNRVDMNTEAFF,TGTGCCTGGAATCGAGTCGACATGAACACTGAAGCTTTCTTT
TRBV5-5,few,TRBJ1-2,NA,CASSSGRGATNYGYTF,TGTGCCAGCAGCTCTGGCAGAGGGGCTACTAACTATGGCTACACCTTC
TRBV7-9,NA,TRBJ2-7,TRBD1,CASSSTGMSYEQYF,TGTGCCAGCAGCTCGACAGGGATGTCCTACGAGCAGTACTTC
TRBV4-1,NA,TRBJ2-1,TRBD2,CASSQESSGTSGRPYNEQFF,TGCGCCAGCAGCCAGGAATCGTCAGGGACTAGCGGGAGACCGTACAATGAGCAGTTCTTC
TRBV11-2,few,TRBJ2-1,NA,CASSLDRQEQFF,TGTGCCAGCAGCTTAGACAGACAGGAGCAGTTCTTC
TRBV9,NA,TRBJ2-1,TRBD2,CASSLRPHGLAGGDWSYNEQFF,TGTGCCAGCAGCTTACGACCCCATGGACTAGCGGGGGGGGACTGGTCCTACAATGAGCAGTTCTTC
TRBV18,many,TRBJ2-5,TRBD1,CASSLSRGLETQYF,TGTGCCAGCTCACTTTCCAGGGGGCTAGAGACCCAGTACTTC
TRBV12-3/TRBV12-4,many,TRBJ2-7,TRBD2,CASSLAVLAGDSYEQYF,TGTGCCAGCAGTTTAGCGGTACTAGCGGGGGACTCCTACGAGCAGTACTTC
TRBV7-9,few,TRBJ2-7,NA,CASSDDDEQYF,TGTGCCAGCAGCGACGACGACGAGCAGTACTTC
TRBV2,many,TRBJ2-3,NA,CASRGTRARSTDTQYF,TGTGCCAGCAGGGGGACCCGAGCAAGGAGCACAGATACGCAGTATTTT
TRBV28,many,TRBJ1-4,NA,CASSSQGNEKLFF,TGTGCCAGCAGTTCCCAGGGAAACGAAAAACTGTTTTTT
TRBV6-9,NA,TRBJ2-5,NA,CASSSRGRYQETQYF,TGTGCCAGCAGTTCACGGGGCAGGTACCAAGAGACCCAGTACTTC
TRBV27,NA,TRBJ1-4,NA,CASSFRADNEKLFF,TGTGCCAGCAGTTTTCGGGCGGATAATGAAAAACTGTTTTTT
TRBV5-6,NA,TRBJ2-7,NA,CASSFQLVEQYF,TGTGCCAGCAGCTTCCAACTAGTGGAGCAGTACTTC
TRBV9,NA,TRBJ1-1,TRBD1,CASSVGTDNTEAFF,TGTGCCAGCAGCGTCGGGACAGACAACACTGAAGCTTTCTTT
TRBV20-1,many,TRBJ2-5,TRBD2,CSALAGIETQYF,TGCAGTGCTCTAGCGGGGATCGAGACCCAGTACTTC
TRBV20-1,NA,TRBJ2-1,TRBD2,CSALTNPTSGGYNEQFF,TGCAGTGCCCTCACAAACCCGACTAGCGGGGGATACAATGAGCAGTTCTTC
TRBV11-2,many,TRBJ2-5,NA,CAGKAQYF,TGTGCGGGGAAGGCCCAGTACTTC
TRBV20-1,few,TRBJ1-1,NA,CSARDEAGVTEAFF,TGCAGTGCTAGAGATGAGGCGGGGGTAACTGAAGCTTTCTTT
TRBV11-2,NA,TRBJ2-1,TRBD2,CASSFSGRAYEQFF,TGTGCCAGCAGTTTTAGCGGGAGGGCCTATGAGCAGTTCTTC
TRBV7-2,many,TRBJ2-1,NA,CASSSSHEQFF,TGTGCCAGCAGCTCCAGCCATGAGCAGTTCTTC
TRBV28,many,TRBJ1-5,NA,CASREQGVRQPQHF,TGTGCCAGCAGGGAACAGGGTGTACGGCAGCCCCAGCATTTT
TRBV11-2,NA,TRBJ2-1,NA,CASSPERDTRFF,TGTGCCAGCAGCCCCGAGCGGGACACCCGGTTCTTC
TRBV3-1,many,TRBJ1-6,TRBD1,CASSPGGQAPLHF,TGTGCCAGCAGCCCAGGGGGGCAGGCACCCCTCCACTTT
TRBV15,many,TRBJ1-1,NA,CATSRARGNMNTEAFF,TGTGCCACCAGCAGAGCGCGGGGGAATATGAACACTGAAGCTTTCTTT
TRBV11-2,many,TRBJ2-7,TRBD1,CASSVSGTEAYEQYF,TGTGCCAGCAGCGTATCCGGGACAGAGGCCTACGAGCAGTACTTC
TRBV5-1,many,TRBJ1-1,TRBD1,CASARGQNTEAFF,TGCGCCAGCGCCAGGGGGCAGAACACTGAAGCTTTCTTT
TRBV18,few,TRBJ2-2,NA,CASSTDRPNTGELFF,TGTGCCAGCTCAACCGACAGGCCGAACACCGGGGAGCTGTTTTTT
TRBV5-1,NA,TRBJ2-1,NA,CASSQRAYNEQFF,TGCGCCAGCAGCCAGCGGGCTTACAATGAGCAGTTCTTC
TRBV12-3/TRBV12-4,many,TRBJ1-5,TRBD1,CASSTGTATWGGNQPQHF,TGTGCCAGCAGCACCGGGACAGCCACCTGGGGAGGTAATCAGCCCCAGCATTTT
TRBV12-3/TRBV12-4,many,TRBJ2-3,NA,CASSFPTGLARDTQYF,TGTGCCAGCAGTTTTCCCACAGGGTTAGCTAGGGATACGCAGTATTTT
TRBV10-3,NA,TRBJ1-6,TRBD1,CAISADRVASPLHF,TGTGCCATCAGCGCCGACAGGGTGGCTTCACCCCTCCACTTT
TRBV20-1,NA,TRBJ2-2,TRBD2,CSARGAGVGTGELFF,TGCAGTGCTAGAGGAGCGGGAGTTGGAACCGGGGAGCTGTTTTTT
TRBV6-1,NA,TRBJ1-1,NA,CASSSYREAFF,TGTGCCAGCAGCTCCTACAGGGAAGCTTTCTTT
TRBV20-1,many,TRBJ1-1,TRBD1,CSATEELLGTAEAFF,TGCAGTGCCACCGAGGAACTCCTCGGGACAGCTGAAGCTTTCTTT
TRBV27,NA,TRBJ2-1,TRBD1,CASSLGQSSHNEQFF,TGTGCCAGCAGTTTGGGACAGAGCTCCCACAATGAGCAGTTCTTC
TRBV2,many,TRBJ2-3,NA,CASMADTQYF,TGTGCCAGCATGGCAGATACGCAGTATTTT
TRBV6-4,NA,TRBJ2-1,TRBD1,CASSDLAGTGGRNEQFF,TGTGCCAGCAGTGACTTAGCCGGGACAGGGGGCCGCAATGAGCAGTTCTTC
TRBV2,many,TRBJ2-1,NA,CASTTFRGMESEQFF,TGTGCCAGCACCACTTTCCGGGGGATGGAGAGTGAGCAGTTCTTC
TRBV10-3,NA,TRBJ2-5,TRBD1,CAISSQGAQETQYF,TGTGCCATCAGTAGTCAGGGGGCTCAAGAGACCCAGTACTTC
TRBV28,NA,TRBJ2-5,NA,CASSRYGGPPVYKTQYF,TGTGCCAGCAGTCGATATGGGGGTCCCCCGGTTTACAAGACCCAGTACTTC
TRBV7-8,many,TRBJ1-2,NA,CASSLNSANYGYTF,TGTGCCAGCAGCTTAAATTCCGCAAACTATGGCTACACCTTC
TRBV12-3/TRBV12-4,NA,TRBJ2-1,NA,CASTETDRNEQFF,TGTGCCAGCACCGAGACTGACCGGAATGAGCAGTTCTTC
TRBV18,few,TRBJ2-7,TRBD2,CASSLLGGNEQYF,TGTGCCAGCTCACTCCTCGGGGGGAACGAGCAGTACTTC
TRBV2,many,TRBJ1-1,NA,CASRATTLTGTEAFF,TGTGCCAGCAGAGCAACGACACTAACCGGGACTGAAGCTTTCTTT